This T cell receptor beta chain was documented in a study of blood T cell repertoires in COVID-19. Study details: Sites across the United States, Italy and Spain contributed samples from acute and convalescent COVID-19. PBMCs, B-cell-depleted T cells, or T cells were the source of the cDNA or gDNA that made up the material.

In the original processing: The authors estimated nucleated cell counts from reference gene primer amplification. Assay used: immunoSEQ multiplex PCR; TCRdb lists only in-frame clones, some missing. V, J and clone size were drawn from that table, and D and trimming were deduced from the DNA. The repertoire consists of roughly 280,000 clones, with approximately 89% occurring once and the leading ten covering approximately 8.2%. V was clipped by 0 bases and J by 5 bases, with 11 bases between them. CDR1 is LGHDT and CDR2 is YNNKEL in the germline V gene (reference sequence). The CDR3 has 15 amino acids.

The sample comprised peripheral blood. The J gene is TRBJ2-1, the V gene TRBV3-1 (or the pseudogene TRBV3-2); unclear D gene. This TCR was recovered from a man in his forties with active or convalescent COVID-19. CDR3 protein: CASSQDPTAHNEQFF. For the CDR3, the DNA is TGTGCCAGCAGCCAAGATCCCACAGCACACAATGAGCAGTTCTTC.